One T cell receptor (beta chain) is described in this entry. The CDR3 end lies 3 residues beyond the end of the read and is filled in from the germline J gene. Average input was around 1,200 ng genomic DNA for immunoSEQ TCR beta CDR3 amplification. The method was immunoSEQ multiplex PCR; TCRdb's version includes in-frame clones alone and lacks a portion of them. This sample carries about 46,000 clones, with roughly 35% going to the ten biggest clones. Germline V gene data show CDR1 as SEHNR and CDR2 as FQNEAQ (reference sequence). The CDR3 runs to 15 residues. The source of the sample is a study of T cells in women clearing cervical HPV infection. Overall study context: Cases: HPV16-related CIN3 or worse on histology, 2 invasive cancers. Case blood was drawn when the lesion was first found; control blood after infection became undetectable.

The sequence was collected from a woman between 18 and 70 years old with a cervical HPV16 infection that either progressed to CIN3+ or cleared (not recorded which). The V and J genes are TRBV7-9 and TRBJ1-4, with TRBD1 matching over 8 bases. The sequenced sample was blood buffy coat. The sequenced part of the CDR3 DNA is TGTGCCAGCAACAGACTGGGACAGGCGAATTCACCA. Its protein is CASNRLGQANSP. The whole CDR3 protein reads CASNRLGQANSPLFF.